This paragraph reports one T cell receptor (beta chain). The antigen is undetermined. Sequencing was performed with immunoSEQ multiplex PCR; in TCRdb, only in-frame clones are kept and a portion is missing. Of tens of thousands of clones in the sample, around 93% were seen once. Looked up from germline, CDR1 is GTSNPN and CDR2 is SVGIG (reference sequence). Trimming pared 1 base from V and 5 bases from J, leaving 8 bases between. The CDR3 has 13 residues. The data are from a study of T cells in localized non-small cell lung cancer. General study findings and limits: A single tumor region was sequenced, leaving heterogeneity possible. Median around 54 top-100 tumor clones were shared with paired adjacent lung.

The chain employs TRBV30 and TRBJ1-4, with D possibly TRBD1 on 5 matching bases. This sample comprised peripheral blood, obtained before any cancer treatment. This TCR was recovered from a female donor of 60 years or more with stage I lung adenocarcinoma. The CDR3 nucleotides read TGTGCCTGGAGTGGACAGTTCAATGAAAAACTGTTTTTT. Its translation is CAWSGQFNEKLFF.